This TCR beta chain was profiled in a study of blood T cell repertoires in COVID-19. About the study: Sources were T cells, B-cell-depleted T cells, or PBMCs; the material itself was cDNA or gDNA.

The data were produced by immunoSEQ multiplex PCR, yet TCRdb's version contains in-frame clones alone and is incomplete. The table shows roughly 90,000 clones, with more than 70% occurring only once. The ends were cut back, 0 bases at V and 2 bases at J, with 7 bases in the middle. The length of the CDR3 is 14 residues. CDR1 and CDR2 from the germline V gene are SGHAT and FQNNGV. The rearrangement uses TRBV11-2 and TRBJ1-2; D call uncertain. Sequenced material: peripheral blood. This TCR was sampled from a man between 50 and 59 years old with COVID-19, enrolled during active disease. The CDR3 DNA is TGTGCCAGCAGCTTAGATACGGGGAACTATGGCTACACCTTC. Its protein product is CASSLDTGNYGYTF.